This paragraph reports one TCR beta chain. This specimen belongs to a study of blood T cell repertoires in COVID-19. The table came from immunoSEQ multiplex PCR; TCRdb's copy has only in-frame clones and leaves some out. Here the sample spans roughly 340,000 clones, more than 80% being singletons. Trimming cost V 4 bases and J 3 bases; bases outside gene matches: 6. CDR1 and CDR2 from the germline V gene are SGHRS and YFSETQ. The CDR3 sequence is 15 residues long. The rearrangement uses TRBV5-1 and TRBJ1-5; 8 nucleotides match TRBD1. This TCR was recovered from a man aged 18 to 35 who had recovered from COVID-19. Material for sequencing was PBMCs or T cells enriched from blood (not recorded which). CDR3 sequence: CASSLTGAINQPQHF. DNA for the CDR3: TGCGCCAGCAGCCTGACAGGGGCAATCAATCAGCCCCAGCATTTT. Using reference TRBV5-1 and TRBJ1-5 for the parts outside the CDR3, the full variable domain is KAGVTQTPRYLIKTRGQQVTLSCSPISGHRSVSWYQQTPGQGLQFLFEYFSETQRNKGNFPGRFSGRQFSNSRSEMNVSTLELGDSALYLCASSLTGAINQPQHFGDGTRLSIL.